The source of this TCR beta chain is a study of OX40 agonist ivuxolimab in advanced cancers. V lost 8 bases and J lost 5; bases outside the gene matches: 5. CDR1 and CDR2 (germline): MRHNA, SNTAGT. The CDR3 extends over 13 amino acids. Assay used: immunoSEQ multiplex PCR; TCRdb lists only in-frame clones, some missing. The sample has 70,000 to 75,000 clones; roughly nine tenths are singletons. Specimen: CD4+ or CD8+ T cells sorted from blood, collected in a trial of the OX40 agonist ivuxolimab. V usage is TRBV6-4 and J usage is TRBJ2-2; 7 bases are shared with TRBD1. This clonotype was obtained from an adult with an advanced solid tumor such as melanoma, head and neck, liver or kidney cancer. As DNA, the CDR3 is TGTGCCAGCGGAAGACAGGGAACCGGGGAGCTGTTTTTT. This codes for CASGRQGTGELFF.